This is a list of T cell receptor beta chains from one sample in a study of shared T cell receptors in the human thymus. Sequenced by immunoSEQ multiplex PCR; TCRdb stores in-frame clones only, minus some. Of hundreds of thousands of clones listed, 70% to 90% are singletons. This sample also appeared in a second study, on human thymus T cells.

The sequenced sample consisted of thymocytes. All receptors come from a boy less than two years old with a congenital heart defect. CDR3s leave out the opening cysteine and the closing phenylalanine or tryptophan. Each record gives: D gene, J gene, CDR3 length, V gene, CDR3 protein. A D gene is named only where the DNA matches it firmly.

d_call: -; j_call: TRBJ1-1; cdr3_length: 12; v_call: TRBV6-1; cdr3_aa: ASGPSGGGTEAF
d_call: -; j_call: TRBJ2-1; cdr3_length: 13; v_call: TRBV28; cdr3_aa: ASKSGPRSYNEQF
d_call: -; j_call: TRBJ2-3; cdr3_length: 13; v_call: TRBV6-5; cdr3_aa: ASRKQGTSTDTQY
d_call: TRBD1; j_call: TRBJ1-1; cdr3_length: 13; v_call: TRBV18; cdr3_aa: ASSPKDKTGTEAF
d_call: TRBD2; j_call: TRBJ2-1; cdr3_length: 15; v_call: TRBV29-1; cdr3_aa: SVERYGGRVSYNEQF
d_call: TRBD2; j_call: TRBJ2-1; cdr3_length: 13; v_call: TRBV10-1; cdr3_aa: ASSELAGAHNEQF
d_call: TRBD2; j_call: TRBJ2-5; cdr3_length: 13; v_call: TRBV6-5; cdr3_aa: ASSYSGEGQETQY
d_call: -; j_call: TRBJ1-3; cdr3_length: 13; v_call: TRBV4-2; cdr3_aa: ASSQVRGFRNTIY
d_call: -; j_call: TRBJ2-1; cdr3_length: 13; v_call: TRBV7-8; cdr3_aa: ASSPPLLAHNEQF
d_call: -; j_call: TRBJ2-1; cdr3_length: 18; v_call: TRBV27; cdr3_aa: ASSSRSSLDNTNRYNEQF
d_call: TRBD2; j_call: TRBJ2-7; cdr3_length: 14; v_call: TRBV15; cdr3_aa: ATSRVKREGIYEQY
d_call: TRBD1; j_call: TRBJ2-7; cdr3_length: 10; v_call: TRBV28; cdr3_aa: ASCGQVGQQY
d_call: -; j_call: TRBJ2-3; cdr3_length: 12; v_call: TRBV15; cdr3_aa: ATSREAGGDTQY
d_call: -; j_call: TRBJ2-5; cdr3_length: 14; v_call: TRBV5-1; cdr3_aa: ASSWAPGGSQETQY
d_call: TRBD1; j_call: TRBJ2-3; cdr3_length: 12; v_call: TRBV15; cdr3_aa: ATGSDRGTDTQY
d_call: TRBD2; j_call: TRBJ2-2; cdr3_length: 12; v_call: TRBV5-1; cdr3_aa: ASSSGRTTGELF
d_call: TRBD1; j_call: TRBJ1-4; cdr3_length: 14; v_call: TRBV19; cdr3_aa: ASSTRAGTGTEKLF
d_call: -; j_call: TRBJ2-1; cdr3_length: 14; v_call: TRBV7-9; cdr3_aa: ASRARTAGVYNEQF
d_call: TRBD1; j_call: TRBJ1-6; cdr3_length: 14; v_call: TRBV4-1; cdr3_aa: ASSQDRGQGNSPLH